The source of this TCR beta chain is a study of cytomegalovirus exposure and HLA in healthy donors. Trimming cost V 1 base and J 5 bases; bases outside gene matches: 6. Germline V gives CDR1 LGHNA, CDR2 YSLEER. This CDR3 comprises 16 residues. Profiled with immunoSEQ multiplex PCR; TCRdb holds only in-frame clones, not every one. The sample has 55,000 to 75,000 clones; roughly 95% are singletons. The chain links TRBV4-3 to TRBJ2-5, with TRBD2 identical over 11 bases. The sequenced sample consisted of PBMCs. The sequence was obtained from a young woman in good health and CMV-seronegative. CDR3 sequence (DNA): TGCGCCAGCAGCCAAGTCCCGACTAGCGGGGCCGAGACCCAGTACTTC. This translates into CASSQVPTSGAETQYF.